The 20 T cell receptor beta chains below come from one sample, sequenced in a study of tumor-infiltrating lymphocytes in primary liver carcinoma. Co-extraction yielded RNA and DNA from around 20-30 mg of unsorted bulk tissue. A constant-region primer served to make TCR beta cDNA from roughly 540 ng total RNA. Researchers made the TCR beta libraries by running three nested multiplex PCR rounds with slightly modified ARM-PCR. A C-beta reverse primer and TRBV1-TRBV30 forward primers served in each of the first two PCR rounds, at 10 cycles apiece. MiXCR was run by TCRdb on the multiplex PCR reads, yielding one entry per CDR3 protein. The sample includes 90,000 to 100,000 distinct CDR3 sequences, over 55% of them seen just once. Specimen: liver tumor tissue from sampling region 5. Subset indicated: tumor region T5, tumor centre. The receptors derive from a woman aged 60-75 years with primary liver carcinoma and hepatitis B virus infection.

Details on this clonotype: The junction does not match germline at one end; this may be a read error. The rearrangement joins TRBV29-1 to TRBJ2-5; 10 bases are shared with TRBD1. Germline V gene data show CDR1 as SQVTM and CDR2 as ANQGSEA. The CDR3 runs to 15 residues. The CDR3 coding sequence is TGCAGCGTTGATGGGGGGACAGGGGAACAAGAGACCCAGTGTTTC. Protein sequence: CSVDGGTGEQETQCF.

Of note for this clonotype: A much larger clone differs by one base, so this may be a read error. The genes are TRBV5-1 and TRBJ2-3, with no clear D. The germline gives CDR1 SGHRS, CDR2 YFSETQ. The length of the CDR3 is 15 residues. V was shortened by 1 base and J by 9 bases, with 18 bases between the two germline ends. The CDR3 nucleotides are TGCGCCAGCAGCTTGAAGCGCCTAGTTTTGGGCACGCAGTATTTT. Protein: CASSLKRLVLGTQYF. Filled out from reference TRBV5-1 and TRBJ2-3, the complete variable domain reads KAGVTQTPRYLIKTRGQQVTLSCSPISGHRSVSWYQQTPGQGLQFLFEYFSETQRNKGNFPGRFSGRQFSNSRSEMNVSTLELGDSALYLCASSLKRLVLGTQYFGPGTRLTVL.

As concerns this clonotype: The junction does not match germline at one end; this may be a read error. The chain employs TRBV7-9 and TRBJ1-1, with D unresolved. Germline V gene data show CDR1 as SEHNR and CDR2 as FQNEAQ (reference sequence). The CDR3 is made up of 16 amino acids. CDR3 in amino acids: CASTSLTDWVNIEAFF. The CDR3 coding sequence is TGTGCCAGCACCTCTTTGACGGACTGGGTGAACATTGAAGCTTTCTTT.

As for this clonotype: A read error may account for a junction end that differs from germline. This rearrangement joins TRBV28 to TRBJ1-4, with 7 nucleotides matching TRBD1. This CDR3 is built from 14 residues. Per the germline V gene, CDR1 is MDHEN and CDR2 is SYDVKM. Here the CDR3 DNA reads TGTGCCAGGAGTTGGGGAGGGGGCGGTGAAAAACTGTTTTTT. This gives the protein CARSWGGGGEKLFF.

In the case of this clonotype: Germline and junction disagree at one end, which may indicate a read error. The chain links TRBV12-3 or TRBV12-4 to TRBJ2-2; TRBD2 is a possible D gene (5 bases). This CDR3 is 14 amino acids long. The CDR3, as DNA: TGTGCCAGCATATGCTCGGGGAACACGGGGGAGCTGTTTTTT. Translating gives CASICSGNTGELFF.

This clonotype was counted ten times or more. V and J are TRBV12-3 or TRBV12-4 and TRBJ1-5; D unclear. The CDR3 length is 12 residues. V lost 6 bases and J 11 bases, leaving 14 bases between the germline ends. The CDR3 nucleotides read TGTGCCAGCAGCCTCTCACCTGGGGCCCAGCATTTT. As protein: CASSLSPGAQHF.

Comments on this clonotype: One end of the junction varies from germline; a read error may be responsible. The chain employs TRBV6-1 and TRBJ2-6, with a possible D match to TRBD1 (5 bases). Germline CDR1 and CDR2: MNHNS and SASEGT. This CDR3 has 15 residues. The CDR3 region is CASSGRHSGANALTF. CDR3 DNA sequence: TGTGCCAGCAGTGGAAGACACTCTGGGGCCAACGCCCTGACTTTC.

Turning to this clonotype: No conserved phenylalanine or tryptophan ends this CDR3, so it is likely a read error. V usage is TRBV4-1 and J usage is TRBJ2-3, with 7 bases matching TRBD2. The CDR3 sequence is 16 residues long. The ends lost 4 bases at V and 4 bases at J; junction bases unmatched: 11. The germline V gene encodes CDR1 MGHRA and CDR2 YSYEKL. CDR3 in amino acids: CASSLRGRAGADTQYL. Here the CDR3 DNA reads TGCGCCAGCAGCCTTAGAGGGAGGGCCGGGGCAGATACGCAGTATCTT.

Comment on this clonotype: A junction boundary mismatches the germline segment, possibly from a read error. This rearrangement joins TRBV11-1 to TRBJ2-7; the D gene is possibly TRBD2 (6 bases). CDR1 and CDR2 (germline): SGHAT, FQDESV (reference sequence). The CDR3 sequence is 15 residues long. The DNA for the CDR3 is TGTTCCAGTAGCTGGGGCGGGACGAGGACCTACGAGCGATACTTC. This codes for CSSSWGGTRTYERYF.

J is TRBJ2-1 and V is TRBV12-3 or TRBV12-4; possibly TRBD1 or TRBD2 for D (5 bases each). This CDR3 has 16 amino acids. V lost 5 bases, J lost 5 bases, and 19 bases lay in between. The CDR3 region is CASSRVAWGSDNEQFF. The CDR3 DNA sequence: TGTGCCAGCAGTAGGGTTGCGTGGGGGAGCGACAATGAGCAGTTCTTC.

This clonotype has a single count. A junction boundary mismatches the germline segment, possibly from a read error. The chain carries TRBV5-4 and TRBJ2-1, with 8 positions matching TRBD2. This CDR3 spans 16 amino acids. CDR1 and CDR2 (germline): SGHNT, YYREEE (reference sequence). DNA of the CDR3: TGTGCCAGCAACTTTGGAGCGGGAGTATCCTACAATGAGCAGTTCTTT. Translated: CASNFGAGVSYNEQFF.

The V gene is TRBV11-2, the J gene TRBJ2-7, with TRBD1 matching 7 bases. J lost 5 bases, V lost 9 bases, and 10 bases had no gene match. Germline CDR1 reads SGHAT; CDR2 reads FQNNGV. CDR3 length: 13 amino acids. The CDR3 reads CASSVDRAHEQYF. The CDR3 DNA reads TGTGCCAGTAGCGTCGACAGGGCCCACGAGCAGTACTTC.

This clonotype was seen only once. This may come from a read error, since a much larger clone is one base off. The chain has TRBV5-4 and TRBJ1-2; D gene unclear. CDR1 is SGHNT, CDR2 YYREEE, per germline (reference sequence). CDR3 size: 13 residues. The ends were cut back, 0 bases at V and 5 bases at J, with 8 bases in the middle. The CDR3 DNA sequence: TGTGCCAGCAGCTTGGTAGGGTCATATGGCTACACCTTC. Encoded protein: CASSLVGSYGYTF.

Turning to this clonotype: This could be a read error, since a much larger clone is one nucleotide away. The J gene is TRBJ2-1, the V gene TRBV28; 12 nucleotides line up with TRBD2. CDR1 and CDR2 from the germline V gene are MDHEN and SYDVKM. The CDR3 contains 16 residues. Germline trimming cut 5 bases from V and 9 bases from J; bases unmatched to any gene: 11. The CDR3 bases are TGTGCCAGCAGTCGTGTGGGGGGACTAGCGGGTAGTGAGCAGTTCTTC. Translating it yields CASSRVGGLAGSEQFF.

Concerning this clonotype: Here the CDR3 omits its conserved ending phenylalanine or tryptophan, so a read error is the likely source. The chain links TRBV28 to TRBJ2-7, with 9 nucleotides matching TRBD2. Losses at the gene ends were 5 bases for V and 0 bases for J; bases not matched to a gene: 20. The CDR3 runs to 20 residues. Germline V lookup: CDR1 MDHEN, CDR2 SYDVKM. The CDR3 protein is CASSTIFGGLAGISSYEQYL. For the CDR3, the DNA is TGTGCCAGCAGTACTATTTTCGGGGGGCTAGCGGGAATTTCCTCCTACGAGCAGTACTTA.

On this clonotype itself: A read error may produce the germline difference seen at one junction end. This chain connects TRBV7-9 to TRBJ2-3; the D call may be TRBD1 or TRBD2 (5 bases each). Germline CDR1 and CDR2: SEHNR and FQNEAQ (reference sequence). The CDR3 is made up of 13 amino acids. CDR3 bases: TGTGCCAGCAGAGCGGCTAACACAGGTACGCAGTATTTT. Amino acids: CASRAANTGTQYF.

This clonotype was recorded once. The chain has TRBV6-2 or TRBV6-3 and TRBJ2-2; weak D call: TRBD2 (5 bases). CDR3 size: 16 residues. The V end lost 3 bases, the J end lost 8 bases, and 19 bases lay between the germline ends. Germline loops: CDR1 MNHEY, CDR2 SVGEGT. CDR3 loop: CASSYPGERAKGELFF. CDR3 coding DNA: TGTGCCAGCAGTTATCCTGGCGAGAGGGCCAAGGGGGAGCTGTTTTTT.

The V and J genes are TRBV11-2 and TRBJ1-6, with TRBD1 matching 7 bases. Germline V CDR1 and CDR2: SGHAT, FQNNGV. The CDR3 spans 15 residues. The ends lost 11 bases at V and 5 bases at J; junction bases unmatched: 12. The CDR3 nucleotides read TGTGCCGGCCGGATTGAGGGGGCGAATAATTCACCCCTCCACTTT. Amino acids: CAGRIEGANNSPLHF. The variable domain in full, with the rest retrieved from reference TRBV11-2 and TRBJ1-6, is EAGVAQSPRYKIIEKRQSVAFWCNPISGHATLYWYQQILGQGPKLLIQFQNNGVVDDSQLPKDRFSAERLKGVDSTLKIQPAKLEDSAVYLCAGRIEGANNSPLHFGNGTRLTVT.

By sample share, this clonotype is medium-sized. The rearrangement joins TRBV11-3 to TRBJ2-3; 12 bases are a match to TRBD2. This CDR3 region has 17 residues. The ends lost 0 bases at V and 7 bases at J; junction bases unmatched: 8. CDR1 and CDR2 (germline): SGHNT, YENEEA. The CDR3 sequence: CASSLDPTSGSGNTQYF. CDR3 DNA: TGTGCCAGCAGCTTAGATCCGACTAGCGGGAGTGGTAATACGCAGTATTTT.

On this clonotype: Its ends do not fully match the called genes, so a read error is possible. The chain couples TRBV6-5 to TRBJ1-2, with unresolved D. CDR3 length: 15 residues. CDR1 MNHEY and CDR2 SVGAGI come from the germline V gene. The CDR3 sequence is CASTSKMGSAYDYTF. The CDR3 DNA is TGTGCCAGCACTTCCAAGATGGGGTCGGCCTATGACTACACCTTC.